Presented here are 7 T cell receptor beta chains from one specimen sequenced in a study of OX40 agonist ivuxolimab in advanced cancers. Only in-frame clones appear in the TCRdb table, and some are missing; sequencing was by immunoSEQ multiplex PCR. The data show tens of thousands of clones, with about 80% seen just once and roughly 5% held by the top ten. The source material was CD4+ or CD8+ T cells sorted from blood, sampled in a trial of the OX40 agonist ivuxolimab. Receptor source: an adult with an advanced solid tumor such as melanoma, head and neck, liver or kidney cancer.

This clone was detected once. CDR3 loop: CASSLAGGRGSSYEQYF. CDR3 bases: TGTGCCAGCAGCTTAGCGGGTGGCAGGGGGAGCTCCTACGAGCAGTACTTC. V is TRBV7-9 and J is TRBJ2-7, with 7 bases matching TRBD1. CDR3 length equals 17 residues. From germline, CDR1 is SEHNR and CDR2 FQNEAQ (reference sequence). The V and J ends lost 0 bases and 0 bases, in that order; junction bases with no gene match: 8.

This clone came up a few times. This chain joins TRBV2 and TRBJ2-7; 9 nucleotides line up with TRBD1. This CDR3 contains 14 residues. V dropped 7 bases and J dropped 1; count of bases not matched to a gene: 5. Germline lookup yields CDR1 SNHLY and CDR2 FYNNEI. The CDR3, as DNA: TGTGCCAGCAACCGAGACAGGGGGTCCTACGAGCAGTACTTC. Protein: CASNRDRGSYEQYF.

The gene calls are TRBV15 and TRBJ2-2; D remains unclear. V dropped 1 base and J dropped 4 bases, with 10 bases sitting between them. This CDR3 has 15 residues. Germline lookup yields CDR1 LNHNV and CDR2 YYDKDF (reference sequence). The CDR3, as DNA: TGTGCCACCAGCAGAGGGTTCCAGACCACCGGGGAGCTGTTTTTT. Its translation is CATSRGFQTTGELFF.

This rearrangement joins TRBV19 to TRBJ1-1, with 7 bases that match TRBD1. The V and J ends lost 5 bases and 1 base, in that order; junction bases with no gene match: 4. The CDR3 consists of 14 residues. Germline CDR1 reads LNHDA; CDR2 reads SQIVND (reference sequence). The CDR3 nucleotides are TGTGCCAGTAGTTTTCGACAGGGGAACACTGAAGCTTTCTTT. Translation: CASSFRQGNTEAFF.

This chain joins TRBV7-6 and TRBJ2-3, with D perhaps TRBD2 (6 bases). Germline loops: CDR1 SGHVS, CDR2 FNYEAQ. The CDR3 totals 15 residues. The ends were cut back, 1 base at V and 4 bases at J, with 12 bases in the middle. Written as DNA, the CDR3 is TGTGCCAGCAGCTTAGGTCCTAGCGTCGCAGATACGCAGTATTTT. Its translation: CASSLGPSVADTQYF.

The genes are TRBV9 and TRBJ2-7, with 9 bases matching TRBD1. CDR1 is SGDLS, CDR2 YYNGEE, per germline. V dropped 4 bases and J dropped 3; count of bases not matched to a gene: 11. The CDR3 has 16 residues. The CDR3 sequence is CASSIAGGQGFYEQYF. The CDR3 nucleotides read TGTGCCAGCAGCATTGCCGGAGGACAGGGGTTCTACGAGCAGTACTTC.

The gene calls are TRBV7-3 and TRBJ1-2, with 8 bases aligning to TRBD1. CDR3 length equals 13 residues. Germline V gene data show CDR1 as SGHTA and CDR2 as FQGTGA. V gave up 4 bases and J gave up 6 bases; unmatched junction bases: 4. The CDR3 DNA reads TGTGCCAGCAGCTCCCAGGGGGCGCATGGCTACACCTTC. Translated, it gives CASSSQGAHGYTF.